The clone carrying this TCR beta chain has a handful of counts. Antigen unknown. Unique molecular identifiers were in the cDNA, with template-switch universal primer binding. MiXCR was run by TCRdb on the 5' RACE reads, yielding one entry per CDR3 protein. The sample has approximately 410,000 distinct CDR3 sequences, approximately 18% seen once. The sample belongs to a study of identical twins. Overall study results and limits: Excess twin sharing in beta out-of-frame sequences was weaker. Carriage of fewer insertions was seen in abundant cord blood beta clonotypes, whereas memory repertoires showed none. Twin-shared out-of-frame alpha sequences were enriched for low generation probability.

V lost 0 bases, J lost 6 bases, and 6 bases stayed unmatched. From germline, CDR1 is LGHNA and CDR2 YSLEER. The CDR3 runs 16 residues. Sequencing was done on a sample of naive T cells sorted from blood. This receptor was taken from a man aged 45-60 years in good health. V is TRBV4-3 and J is TRBJ2-1; 9 bases map to TRBD2. The CDR3 protein is CASSQDRGSGGNEQFF. The CDR3, as DNA: TGCGCCAGCAGCCAAGATCGTGGTAGCGGGGGCAATGAGCAGTTCTTC.